This T cell receptor beta chain was recorded in a study of cytomegalovirus exposure and HLA in healthy donors. Findings of the study overall: High sensitivity and specificity were reportedly achieved when the classifier diagnosed cytomegalovirus status. Likely technical artifact: a cluster of highly shared sequence variants. Accurate HLA-A and HLA-B prediction from TCR beta sequences was reported for most subjects.

Primers for the PCR totalled 60 Vbeta and 13 Jbeta. Profiling relied on immunoSEQ multiplex PCR, and the TCRdb table lists in-frame clones only, not all of them. The sample carries roughly 200,000 clones, roughly three quarters recorded once. V shed 1 base, J shed 6 bases, and the junction held 5 bases outside the gene matches. The CDR3 loop spans 13 amino acids. Per germline, CDR1 GTSNPN and CDR2 SVGIG (reference sequence). The sample holds a few counts of this clone. The antigen is unknown. What was sequenced was PBMCs. The origin of this receptor is a male donor in good health and CMV-seronegative. This chain connects TRBV30 to TRBJ1-1, with 7 bases matching TRBD1. The DNA of the CDR3 is TGTGCCTGGAGTGCCGACAGGGACGCTGAAGCTTTCTTT. Translation gives CAWSADRDAEAFF.